The 28 T cell receptor beta chains listed next were all sequenced from one sample in a study of HIV-infected patients and healthy controls. cDNA was made from approximately 500 ng RNA using alpha and beta constant primers. Separate chain-specific third strand synthesis with multiplexing indices produced the alpha and beta libraries. TCRdb recomputed calls from the 5' RACE reads with MiXCR, one row per CDR3 protein. In the table there are approximately 3,800 distinct CDR3 sequences, 8.5% of which are singletons. Antiretroviral therapy had run roughly three months, about 14 weeks, before follow-up blood collection. Whole blood was used without fractionation, so all unsorted peripheral T cells were included. Source: blood, taken during antiretroviral therapy. The origin of the receptors is an adult with HIV infection.

This clonotype showed up just a few times. The rearrangement uses TRBV12-5 and TRBJ2-5; tentative D call: TRBD2 (6 bases). This CDR3 is built from 13 residues. Trimming removed 6 bases at V and 4 bases at J, with 12 bases between. CDR1 and CDR2 from the germline V gene are LGHNT and FRNRAP. The chain's CDR3 is CASGSLATETQYF. In DNA, the CDR3 is TGTGCTAGTGGCTCACTAGCTACAGAGACCCAGTACTTC.

This clonotype was seen only a few times. The chain is built from TRBV4-2 and TRBJ2-3, with 12 bases lining up with TRBD2. Germline CDR1 and CDR2: LGHNA and YNFKEQ. Trimming took 3 bases from V and 2 from J; bases not matched to a gene: 18. The CDR3 spans 21 residues. The chain's CDR3 is CASSHASGGAEVMLYTDTQYF. The CDR3 DNA reads as TGTGCCAGCAGCCACGCTAGCGGGGGGGCGGAAGTTATGCTTTACACAGATACGCAGTATTTT.

This clonotype is medium-sized. The chain recombines TRBV20-1 with TRBJ1-1; a weak D match, TRBD1 (5 bases). CDR3 length equals 12 residues. The germline V and J ends were trimmed by 5 bases and 6 bases, with 13 bases remaining between them. Looked up from germline, CDR1 is DFQATT and CDR2 is SNEGSKA (reference sequence). Here the CDR3 DNA reads TGCAGTGCTCCGGGGGGGAGATCTGAAGCTTTCTTT. As protein: CSAPGGRSEAFF.

This clonotype was seen repeatedly, ten times or more. This rearrangement joins TRBV4-1 to TRBJ2-2; 7 positions match TRBD1. V gave up 0 bases and J gave up 3 bases; unmatched junction bases: 10. CDR3 length: 18 amino acids. CDR1 is MGHRA and CDR2 is YSYEKL in the germline V gene. CDR3 sequence reads: CASSQDEGAIEDTGELFF. The CDR3 region has the DNA TGCGCCAGCAGCCAAGATGAGGGGGCAATCGAGGACACCGGGGAGCTGTTTTTT.

In its sample, this clonotype ranks as medium-sized. The J gene is TRBJ2-2, the V gene TRBV3-1; 9 bases map to TRBD1. The CDR3 loop spans 15 amino acids. The V and J ends lost 4 bases and 0 bases, in that order; junction bases with no gene match: 0. Germline CDR1 and CDR2: LGHDT and YNNKEL (reference sequence). CDR3 region: CASSRQGANTGELFF. CDR3 sequence (DNA): TGTGCCAGCAGCCGACAGGGGGCGAACACCGGGGAGCTGTTTTTT.

In its sample, this clonotype was seen many times. The rearrangement joins TRBV10-2 to TRBJ2-5; D possibly corresponds to TRBD2 (5 bases). The germline gives CDR1 WSHSY, CDR2 SAAADI. The V and J ends lost 7 bases and 1 base respectively, with 10 bases between them. This CDR3 is 13 amino acids long. The CDR3 sequence: CASKGRSQETQYF. As DNA, the CDR3 is TGCGCCAGCAAAGGGAGATCCCAAGAGACCCAGTACTTC.

This chain joins TRBV6-1 and TRBJ2-1; 14 nucleotides line up with TRBD2. Germline assignment: CDR1 MNHNS and CDR2 SASEGT. The CDR3 sequence is 15 residues long. J gave up 7 bases and V 2 bases, and 1 base lay outside the gene matches. The CDR3 spells CASSEWTSGGNEQFF. The CDR3 DNA reads TGTGCCAGCAGTGAATGGACTAGCGGGGGGAATGAGCAGTTCTTC.

This clonotype was seen at least ten times. The chain couples TRBV29-1 to TRBJ1-4, with no clear D. Germline V CDR1 and CDR2: SQVTM, ANQGSEA. Trimming took 4 bases from V and 7 from J, leaving 19 bases between them. The CDR3 consists of 15 residues. The CDR3 spells CSVGKGSSWGEKLFF. CDR3 nucleotide sequence: TGCAGCGTTGGGAAAGGTTCGAGTTGGGGTGAAAAACTGTTTTTT.

This clonotype came up once. This chain joins TRBV3-1 and TRBJ2-1; D is possibly TRBD1 or TRBD2 (6 bases each). V lost 8 bases and J lost 3, with 8 bases in between. Germline V gene lookup returns CDR1 LGHDT and CDR2 YNNKEL (reference sequence). The CDR3 covers 12 residues. Written as DNA, the CDR3 is TGTGCCAGCCGGGGGCGCTACAATGAGCAGTTCTTC. This gives the protein CASRGRYNEQFF.

This chain connects TRBV6-2 or TRBV6-3 to TRBJ2-1; 7 bases line up with TRBD1. This CDR3 has 16 amino acids. Trimming cost V 0 bases and J 3 bases; bases outside gene matches: 5. Looked up from germline, CDR1 is MNHEY and CDR2 is SVGEGT. The CDR3, as DNA: TGTGCCAGCAGTTACTCCCGACAGGGTCGCTACAATGAGCAGTTCTTC. Translated, it gives CASSYSRQGRYNEQFF.

This clonotype ranks as medium-sized. This chain connects TRBV20-1 to TRBJ2-1; D gene unclear. The V end was cut by 6 bases, the J end by 1 base, with 19 bases between. This CDR3 contains 16 residues. Germline CDR1 DFQATT, CDR2 SNEGSKA (reference sequence). Here the CDR3 DNA reads TGCAGTGCCTTTAAACGTCGACCGACTTCCTACAATGAGCAGTTCTTC. Translated, it gives CSAFKRRPTSYNEQFF.

The table lists this clonotype with many counts. The V call is TRBV7-9, the J call TRBJ1-6; unclear D gene. From germline, CDR1 is SEHNR and CDR2 FQNEAQ (reference sequence). V lost 5 bases to trimming and J lost 7 bases, with 6 bases between them. This CDR3 is built from 12 residues. The CDR3 nucleotides read TGTGCCAGCAGCCCGTACAATTCACCCCTCCACTTT. Its protein is CASSPYNSPLHF. Full variable domain (outside the CDR3, taken from reference TRBV7-9 and TRBJ1-6): DTGVSQNPRHKITKRGQNVTFRCDPISEHNRLYWYRQTLGQGPEFLTYFQNEAQLEKSRLLSDRFSAERPKGSFSTLEIQRTEQGDSAMYLCASSPYNSPLHFGNGTRLTVT.

Relative to its sample, this clonotype is medium-sized (0.01 to 0.1%). The chain recombines TRBV4-2 with TRBJ1-5, with D possibly TRBD1 on 5 matching bases. V was clipped by 4 bases and J by 1 base, with 11 bases between them. The CDR3 consists of 15 residues. Germline V gene lookup returns CDR1 LGHNA and CDR2 YNFKEQ. DNA of the CDR3: TGTGCCAGCAGCCCTACAGGACCCAGCAATCAGCCCCAGCATTTT. As protein: CASSPTGPSNQPQHF.

This clonotype was recorded a few times. The rearrangement links TRBV6-2 or TRBV6-3 to TRBJ2-2; TRBD1 or TRBD2 may be the D gene (5 bases each). This CDR3 is 14 amino acids long. The V end was cut by 6 bases, the J end by 4 bases, with 12 bases between. In germline, CDR1 is MNHEY, CDR2 SVGEGT. CDR3 nucleotide sequence: TGTGCCAGCAGGCCCCGAGGGGTCACCGGGGAGCTGTTTTTT. It is translated as CASRPRGVTGELFF.

The V call is TRBV7-3, the J call TRBJ2-2; D perhaps matches TRBD2 (6 bases). The CDR3 totals 16 residues. The germline CDR1 and CDR2 sequences are SGHTA and FQGTGA. Trimming left V 0 bases short and J 10 bases short, with 18 bases between. CDR3 amino acids: CASSLTAGGRPAELFF. The CDR3 nucleotides are TGTGCCAGCAGCTTAACTGCCGGGGGTCGACCCGCGGAGCTGTTTTTT.

By sample fraction, this clonotype is medium-sized (0.01 to 0.1%). This rearrangement joins TRBV6-6 to TRBJ1-5, with no clear D. This CDR3 has 15 residues. The V end lost 7 bases, the J end lost 2 bases, and 15 bases lay between the germline ends. Germline CDR1 and CDR2: MNHNY and SVGAGI (reference sequence). As DNA, the CDR3 is TGTGCCAGCACCCCACGGTTGGAGGGCAATCAGCCCCAGCATTTT. It is translated as CASTPRLEGNQPQHF.

The chain joins TRBV7-9 to TRBJ2-1; D is unclear. Deletions cut 3 bases from V and 7 bases from J, with 7 bases between. The CDR3 covers 12 residues. The V gene's germline CDR1 is SEHNR and CDR2 FQNEAQ (reference sequence). The CDR3 DNA reads TGTGCCAGCAGCTTCATTGATAATGAGCAGTTCTTC. Translation: CASSFIDNEQFF.

This clonotype was counted at least ten times. Here the CDR3 DNA reads TGTGCCAGCAGCTTAACGCAGGCTCGGGAGACCCAGTACTTC. Amino acid sequence: CASSLTQARETQYF. This chain joins TRBV7-6 and TRBJ2-5; D unresolved. Germline CDR1 and CDR2: SGHVS and FNYEAQ. The CDR3 consists of 14 residues. The ends were cut back, 2 bases at V and 5 bases at J, with 12 bases in the middle.

This chain links TRBV7-9 with TRBJ1-4; D is uncertain. This CDR3 is 16 amino acids long. The germline V gene encodes CDR1 SEHNR and CDR2 FQNEAQ (reference sequence). Trimming stripped 7 bases from V and 7 bases from J, with 22 bases between. The CDR3 DNA sequence: TGTGCCAGCAACAAAATAGGAGAAGGACGAAGTGAAAAACTGTTTTTT. This codes for CASNKIGEGRSEKLFF. Full variable domain (outside the CDR3, taken from reference TRBV7-9 and TRBJ1-4): DTGVSQNPRHKITKRGQNVTFRCDPISEHNRLYWYRQTLGQGPEFLTYFQNEAQLEKSRLLSDRFSAERPKGSFSTLEIQRTEQGDSAMYLCASNKIGEGRSEKLFFGSGTQLSVL.

This clonotype rates as medium-sized. The rearrangement joins TRBV3-1 to TRBJ1-2; no clear D. This CDR3 has 14 amino acids. The germline CDR1 and CDR2 sequences are LGHDT and YNNKEL (reference sequence). V was clipped by 4 bases and J by 0 bases, with 9 bases between them. CDR3 loop: CASSRSGSNYGYTF. CDR3 nucleotides: TGTGCCAGCAGCCGATCAGGCTCTAACTATGGCTACACCTTC.

By share, this clonotype counts as medium-sized. This chain connects TRBV5-1 to TRBJ2-3; TRBD1 matches 7 bases. V was clipped by 0 bases and J by 0 bases; unmatched bases: 1. CDR1 is SGHRS, CDR2 YFSETQ, per germline. The CDR3 extends over 15 amino acids. The CDR3 DNA follows: TGCGCCAGCAGCTTGGTGGGACAGAGCACAGATACGCAGTATTTT. This sequence encodes CASSLVGQSTDTQYF.

This clonotype is categorized as medium-sized. This chain's CDR3 is CASSYREVTDTQYF. The CDR3 bases are TGTGCCAGCAGTTACAGGGAAGTAACAGATACGCAGTATTTT. The gene calls are TRBV6-2 or TRBV6-3 and TRBJ2-3; D is uncertain. This CDR3 is 14 amino acids long. Germline V gene lookup returns CDR1 MNHEY and CDR2 SVGEGT. V lost 2 bases, J lost 3 bases, and 9 bases lay in between.

This clonotype was counted a few times. The chain recombines TRBV4-1 with TRBJ2-7, with 12 bases fitting TRBD1. V was clipped by 4 bases and J by 3 bases; unmatched bases: 4. The CDR3 loop spans 15 amino acids. The germline gives CDR1 MGHRA, CDR2 YSYEKL. CDR3 amino acids: CASSRGTGGFYEQYF. In DNA form, the CDR3 reads TGCGCCAGCAGCCGCGGGACAGGGGGCTTCTACGAGCAGTACTTC.

This clonotype is termed medium-sized. The chain combines TRBV2 with TRBJ1-6, with 7 bases identical to TRBD1. The CDR3 loop spans 15 amino acids. The V segment lost 3 bases and the J segment 9 bases; nucleotides outside the gene matches: 8. Germline CDR1 and CDR2: SNHLY and FYNNEI. CDR3: CASSDVGRGSSPLHF. The CDR3 DNA reads TGTGCCAGCAGTGATGTGGGCAGGGGGAGTTCACCCCTCCACTTT.

This clonotype showed up many times. The gene calls are TRBV24-1 and TRBJ2-5, with D possibly being TRBD2 (5 bases). The CDR3 covers 15 residues. Trimming shortened V by 1 base and J by 0 bases, and 8 bases separated the two germline ends. CDR1 is KGHDR and CDR2 is SFDVKD in the germline V gene. The CDR3 loop reads CATSDLDGDQETQYF. The CDR3 nucleotides are TGTGCCACCAGTGATTTAGACGGGGACCAAGAGACCCAGTACTTC.

The chain uses TRBV9 and TRBJ2-3; D possibly corresponds to TRBD2 (7 bases). Germline lookup yields CDR1 SGDLS and CDR2 YYNGEE. This CDR3 is 17 amino acids long. V gave up 0 bases and J gave up 4 bases, with 18 bases separating them. CDR3 DNA: TGTGCCAGCAGCGTAGTAGTGCGGGGGCGGGGCGCAGATACGCAGTATTTT. Its protein is CASSVVVRGRGADTQYF.

In this sample, this clonotype is medium-sized (0.01 to 0.1%). The CDR3 DNA reads TGTGCCAGCAGCCAAGGCACCGAGCTGGATACGCAGTATTTT. Translated, it gives CASSQGTELDTQYF. This chain joins TRBV14 and TRBJ2-3; no clear D gene. The CDR3 extends over 14 amino acids. Trimming removed 1 base at V and 6 bases at J, with 11 bases between. CDR1 is SGHDN, CDR2 FVKESK, per germline.

Notes on this clonotype: A much larger clone lies a single base off, so this may be a read error. CDR3 sequence: CAGSPRGVQETQYF. CDR3 nucleotides: TGTGCCGGCAGCCCGCGGGGGGTACAAGAGACCCAGTACTTC. J is TRBJ2-5 and V is TRBV27; 8 positions match TRBD2. The CDR3 is 14 amino acids. Germline-derived CDR1 and CDR2 are MNHEY and SMNVEV (reference sequence).